This T cell receptor (beta chain) originates from a study of cytomegalovirus exposure and HLA in healthy donors. Whole-study findings and limits: A later analysis showed that HLA-associated TCR beta chains had undergone more clonal expansion than equally common others.

With regard to this clone: Its cognate antigen is unknown.

Nominally healthy donors were sampled, though unrecorded immune exposures were likely. The germline CDR1 and CDR2 sequences are PRHDT and FYEKMQ (reference sequence). The CDR3 contains 13 residues. V lost 10 bases to trimming and J lost 0 bases, with 9 bases between them. With 60 Vbeta and 13 Jbeta primers, the PCR was carried out. The data were produced by immunoSEQ multiplex PCR, yet TCRdb's version contains in-frame clones alone and is incomplete. Found here are about 230,000 clones, around 80% of them singletons; the top ten hold under 0.6%. The specimen sequenced was PBMCs. The chain has TRBV13 and TRBJ1-4; D is unclear. The source of this sequence is a boy younger than 18 in good health and CMV-seronegative. Written as DNA, the CDR3 is TGTGCCACCTCAGTCTCAACTAATGAAAAACTGTTTTTT. It yields the protein CATSVSTNEKLFF.